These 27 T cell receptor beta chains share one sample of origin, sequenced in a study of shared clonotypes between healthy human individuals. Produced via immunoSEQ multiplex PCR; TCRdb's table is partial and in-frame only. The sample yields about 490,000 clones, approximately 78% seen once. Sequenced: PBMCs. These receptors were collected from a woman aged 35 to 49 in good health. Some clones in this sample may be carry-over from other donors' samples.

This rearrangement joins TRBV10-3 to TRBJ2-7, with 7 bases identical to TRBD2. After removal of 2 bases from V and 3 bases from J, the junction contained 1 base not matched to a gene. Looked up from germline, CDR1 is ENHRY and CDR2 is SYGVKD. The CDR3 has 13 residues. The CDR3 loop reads CAISEREVYEQYF. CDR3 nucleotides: TGTGCCATCAGTGAGCGGGAGGTCTACGAGCAGTACTTC.

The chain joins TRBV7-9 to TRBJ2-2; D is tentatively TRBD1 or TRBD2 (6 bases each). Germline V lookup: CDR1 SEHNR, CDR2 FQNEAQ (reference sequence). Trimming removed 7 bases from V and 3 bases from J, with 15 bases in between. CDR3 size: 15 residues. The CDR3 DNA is TGTGCCAGCACCTGGAGGGCAGGGGACACCGGGGAGCTGTTTTTT. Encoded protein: CASTWRAGDTGELFF.

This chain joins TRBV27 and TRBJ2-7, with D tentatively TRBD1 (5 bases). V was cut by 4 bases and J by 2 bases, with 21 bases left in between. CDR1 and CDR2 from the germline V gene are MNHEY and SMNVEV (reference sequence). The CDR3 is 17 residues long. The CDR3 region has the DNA TGTGCCAGCAGTTCCCTCAGGGCAGATAGGAGCCCCTACGAGCAGTACTTC. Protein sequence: CASSSLRADRSPYEQYF.

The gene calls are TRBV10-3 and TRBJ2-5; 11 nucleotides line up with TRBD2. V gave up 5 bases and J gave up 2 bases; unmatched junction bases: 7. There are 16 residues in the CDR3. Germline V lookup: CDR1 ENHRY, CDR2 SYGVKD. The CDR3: CAISHTSGGAQETQYF. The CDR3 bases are TGTGCCATCAGTCACACTAGCGGGGGCGCGCAAGAGACCCAGTACTTC.

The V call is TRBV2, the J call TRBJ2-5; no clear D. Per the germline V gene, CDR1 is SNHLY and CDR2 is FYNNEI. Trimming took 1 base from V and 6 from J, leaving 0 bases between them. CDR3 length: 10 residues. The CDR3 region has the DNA TGTGCCAGCAGTGAAGAGACCCAGTACTTC. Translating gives CASSEETQYF.

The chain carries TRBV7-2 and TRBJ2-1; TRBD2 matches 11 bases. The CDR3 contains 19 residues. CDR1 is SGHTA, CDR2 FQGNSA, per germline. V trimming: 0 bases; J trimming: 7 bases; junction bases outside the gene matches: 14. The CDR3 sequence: CASSLAGLAGGRLWNEQFF. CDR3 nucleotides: TGTGCCAGCAGCTTAGCGGGGCTAGCGGGAGGTCGATTGTGGAATGAGCAGTTCTTC. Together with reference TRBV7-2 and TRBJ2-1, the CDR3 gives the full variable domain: GAGVSQSPSNKVTEKGKDVELRCDPISGHTALYWYRQSLGQGLEFLIYFQGNSAPDKSGLPSDRFSAERTGGSVSTLTIQRTQQEDSAVYLCASSLAGLAGGRLWNEQFFGPGTRLTVL.

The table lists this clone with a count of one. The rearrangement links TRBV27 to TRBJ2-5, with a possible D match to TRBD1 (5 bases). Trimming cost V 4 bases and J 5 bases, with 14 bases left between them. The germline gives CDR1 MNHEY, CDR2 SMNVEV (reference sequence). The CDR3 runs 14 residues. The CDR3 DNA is TGTGCCAGCAGTTGGGCAGGGATTTTGGAGACCCAGTACTTC. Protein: CASSWAGILETQYF.

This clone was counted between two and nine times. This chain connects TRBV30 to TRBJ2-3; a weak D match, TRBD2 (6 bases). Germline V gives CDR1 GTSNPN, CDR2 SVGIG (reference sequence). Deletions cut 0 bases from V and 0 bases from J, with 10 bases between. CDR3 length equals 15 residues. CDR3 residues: CAWSVLAGSTDTQYF. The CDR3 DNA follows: TGTGCCTGGAGTGTACTGGCGGGAAGCACAGATACGCAGTATTTT.

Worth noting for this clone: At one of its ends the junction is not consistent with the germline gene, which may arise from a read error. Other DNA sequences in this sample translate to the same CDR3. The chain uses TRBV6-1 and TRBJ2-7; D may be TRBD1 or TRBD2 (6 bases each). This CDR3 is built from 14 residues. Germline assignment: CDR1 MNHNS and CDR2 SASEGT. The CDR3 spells CASIIRGGSYEQYF. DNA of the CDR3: TGTGCTAGCATAATCAGGGGAGGCTCCTACGAGCAGTACTTC.

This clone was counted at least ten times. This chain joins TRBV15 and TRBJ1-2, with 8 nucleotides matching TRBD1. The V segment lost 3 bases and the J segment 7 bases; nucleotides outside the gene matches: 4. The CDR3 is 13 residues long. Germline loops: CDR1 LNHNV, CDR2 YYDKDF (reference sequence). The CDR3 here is CATSSRTGTGYTF. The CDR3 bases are TGTGCCACCAGCAGTAGGACAGGGACTGGCTACACCTTC.

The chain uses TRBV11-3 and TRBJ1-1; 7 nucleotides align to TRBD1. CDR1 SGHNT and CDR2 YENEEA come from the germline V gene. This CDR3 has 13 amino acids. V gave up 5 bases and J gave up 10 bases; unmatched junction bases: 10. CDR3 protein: CASSPGRGLGAFF. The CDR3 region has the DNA TGTGCCAGCAGCCCCGGGAGGGGGCTCGGAGCTTTCTTT.

The CDR3 loop reads CASSPRLLAGGPTDTQYF. In DNA, the CDR3 is TGTGCCAGCAGCCCTAGACTCCTAGCGGGAGGGCCAACAGATACGCAGTATTTT. The chain uses TRBV7-3 and TRBJ2-3; 12 bases align to TRBD2. V was pared by 5 bases and J by 3 bases, with 12 bases of the junction left unmatched. Germline assignment: CDR1 SGHTA and CDR2 FQGTGA. This CDR3 comprises 18 residues. The complete variable domain, with remaining parts taken from reference TRBV7-3 and TRBJ2-3, reads GAGVSQTPSNKVTEKGKYVELRCDPISGHTALYWYRQSLGQGPEFLIYFQGTGAADDSGLPNDRFFAVRPEGSVSTLKIQRTERGDSAVYLCASSPRLLAGGPTDTQYFGPGTRLTVL.

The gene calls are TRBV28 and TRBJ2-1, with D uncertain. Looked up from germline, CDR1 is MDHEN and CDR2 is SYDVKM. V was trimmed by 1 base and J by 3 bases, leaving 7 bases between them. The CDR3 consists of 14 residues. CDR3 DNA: TGTGCCAGCAGTTTATCGGTTGACTACAATGAGCAGTTCTTC. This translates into CASSLSVDYNEQFF.

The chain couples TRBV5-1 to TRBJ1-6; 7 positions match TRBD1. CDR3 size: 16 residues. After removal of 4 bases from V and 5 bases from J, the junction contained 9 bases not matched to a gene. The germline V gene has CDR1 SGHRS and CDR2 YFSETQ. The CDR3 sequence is CASSLGQQGHNSPLHF. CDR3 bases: TGCGCCAGCAGCCTGGGACAGCAGGGTCATAATTCACCCCTCCACTTT.

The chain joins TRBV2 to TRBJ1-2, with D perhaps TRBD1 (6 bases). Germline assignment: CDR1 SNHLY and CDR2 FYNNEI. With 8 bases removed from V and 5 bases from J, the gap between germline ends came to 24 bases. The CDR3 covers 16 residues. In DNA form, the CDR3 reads TGTGCCAGCCGAAACTCGCTGGGCGGGGGCTTTTATGGCTACACCTTC. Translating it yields CASRNSLGGGFYGYTF.

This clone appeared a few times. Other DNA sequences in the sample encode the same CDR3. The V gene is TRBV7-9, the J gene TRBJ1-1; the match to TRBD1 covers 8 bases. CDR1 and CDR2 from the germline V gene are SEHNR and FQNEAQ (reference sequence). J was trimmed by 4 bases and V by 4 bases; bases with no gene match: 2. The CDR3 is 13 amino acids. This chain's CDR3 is CASSSQGGTEAFF. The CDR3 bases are TGTGCCAGCAGCTCACAGGGGGGCACTGAAGCTTTCTTT.

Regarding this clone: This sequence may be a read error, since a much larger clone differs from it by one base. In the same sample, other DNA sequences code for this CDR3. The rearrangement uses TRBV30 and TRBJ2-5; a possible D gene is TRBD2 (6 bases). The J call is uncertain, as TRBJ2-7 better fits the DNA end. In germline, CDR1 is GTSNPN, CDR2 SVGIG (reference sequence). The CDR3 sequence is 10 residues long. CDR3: CAFGGFEQYF. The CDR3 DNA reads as TGTGCATTTGGGGGGTTCGAGCAGTACTTC.

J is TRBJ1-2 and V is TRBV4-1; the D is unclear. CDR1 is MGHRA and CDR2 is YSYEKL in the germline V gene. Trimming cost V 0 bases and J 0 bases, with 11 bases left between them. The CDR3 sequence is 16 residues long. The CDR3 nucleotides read TGCGCCAGCAGCCAAGATCTAGGCAGAACTAACTATGGCTACACCTTC. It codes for CASSQDLGRTNYGYTF.

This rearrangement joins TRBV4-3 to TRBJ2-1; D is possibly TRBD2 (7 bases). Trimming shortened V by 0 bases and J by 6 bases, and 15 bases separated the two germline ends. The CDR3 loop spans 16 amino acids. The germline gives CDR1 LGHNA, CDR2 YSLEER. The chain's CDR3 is CASSQEEGGGPNEQFF. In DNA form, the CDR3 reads TGCGCCAGCAGCCAAGAGGAGGGAGGGGGTCCCAATGAGCAGTTCTTC.

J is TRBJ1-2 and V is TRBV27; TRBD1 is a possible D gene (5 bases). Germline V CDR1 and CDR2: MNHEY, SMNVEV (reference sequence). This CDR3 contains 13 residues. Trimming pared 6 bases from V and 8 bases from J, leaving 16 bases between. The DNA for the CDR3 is TGTGCCAGCAGCCCCGTCAACGGGGGAGGCTACACCTTC. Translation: CASSPVNGGGYTF.

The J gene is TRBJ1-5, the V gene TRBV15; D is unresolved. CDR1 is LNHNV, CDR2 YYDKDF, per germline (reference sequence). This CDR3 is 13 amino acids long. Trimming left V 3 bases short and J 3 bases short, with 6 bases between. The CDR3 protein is CATSSQLNQPQHF. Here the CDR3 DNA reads TGTGCCACCAGCAGCCAGCTCAATCAGCCCCAGCATTTT.

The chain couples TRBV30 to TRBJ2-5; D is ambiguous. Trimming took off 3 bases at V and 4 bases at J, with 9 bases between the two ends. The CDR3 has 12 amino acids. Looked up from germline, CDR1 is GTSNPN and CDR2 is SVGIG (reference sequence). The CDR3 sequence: CAWSSSGETQYF. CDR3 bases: TGTGCCTGGAGCAGTTCGGGAGAGACCCAGTACTTC.

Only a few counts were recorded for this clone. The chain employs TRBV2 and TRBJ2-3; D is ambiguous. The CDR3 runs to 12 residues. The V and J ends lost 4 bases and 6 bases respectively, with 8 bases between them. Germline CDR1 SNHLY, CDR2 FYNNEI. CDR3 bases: TGTGCCAGCAGTGTGTCCGTGGATACGCAGTATTTT. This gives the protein CASSVSVDTQYF. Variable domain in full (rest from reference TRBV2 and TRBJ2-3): EPEVTQTPSHQVTQMGQEVILRCVPISNHLYFYWYRQILGQKVEFLVSFYNNEISEKSEIFDDQFSVERPDGSNFTLKIRSTKLEDSAMYFCASSVSVDTQYFGPGTRLTVL.

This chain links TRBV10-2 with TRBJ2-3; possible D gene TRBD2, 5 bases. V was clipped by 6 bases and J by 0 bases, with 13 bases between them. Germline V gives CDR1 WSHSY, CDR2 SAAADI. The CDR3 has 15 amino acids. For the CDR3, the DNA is TGCGCCAGCAGATTGAGCGGATTTAGCACAGATACGCAGTATTTT. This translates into CASRLSGFSTDTQYF.

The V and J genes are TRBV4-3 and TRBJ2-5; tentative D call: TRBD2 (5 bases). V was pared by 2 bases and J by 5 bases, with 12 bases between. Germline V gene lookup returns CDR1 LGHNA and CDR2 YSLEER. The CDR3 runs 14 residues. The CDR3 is CASSQSASWETQYF. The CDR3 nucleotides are TGCGCCAGCAGCCAATCTGCTAGCTGGGAGACCCAGTACTTC.

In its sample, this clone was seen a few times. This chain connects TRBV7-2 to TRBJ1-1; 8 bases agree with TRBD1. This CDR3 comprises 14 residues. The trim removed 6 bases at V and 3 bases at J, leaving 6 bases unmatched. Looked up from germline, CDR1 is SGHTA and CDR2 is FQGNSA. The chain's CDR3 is CASSPRTGYTEAFF. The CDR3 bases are TGTGCCAGCAGTCCTCGGACAGGGTACACTGAAGCTTTCTTT.

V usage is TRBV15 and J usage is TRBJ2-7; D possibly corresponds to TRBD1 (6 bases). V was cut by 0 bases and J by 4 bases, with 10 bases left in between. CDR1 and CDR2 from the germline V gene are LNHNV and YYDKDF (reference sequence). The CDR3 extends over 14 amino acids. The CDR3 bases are TGTGCCACCAGCAGAGAAGGCAGGGGTTACGAGCAGTACTTC. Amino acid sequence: CATSREGRGYEQYF.